This T cell receptor (beta chain) was observed in a study of shared clonotypes between healthy human individuals (dated by TCRdb to about 2020). Background on the whole study: Three men and a couple of women, aged 18 to 49 years, made up the cohort. Per donor, leukapheresis produced somewhere between about 0.8 and 9 billion PBMCs. For each donor, CD4 naive and CD4 memory were each run on three plates, CD8 naive on two plates, and CD8 memory on one plate. To increase sequencing depth and limit assay-specific biases, different laboratories used diverse techniques to prepare libraries and sequence TCR repertoires. To estimate repertoire size and how much clonotypes are shared between individuals, the study performed deep sequencing of blood TCR repertoires from 4 to 6 healthy adults. Results the study describes overall, beyond this receptor: Pairwise subsampling led to the expectation that sequencing depth would affect the degree of clonotype sharing among donors. Even with the large sequencing depth, rarefaction of the sorted-subset datasets indicated that sequencing was incomplete. Sampling was restricted to blood, and TCR repertoires in tissues likely differ from the TCR repertoires found in blood. Because the study included a small number of donors, the genetic and exposure-history diversity represented was limited. Naive subsets generally had larger estimated clonotype richness than memory subsets. When a handful of donors were compared, the shared fraction of clonotypes was roughly 4.8% for naive CD4, about 4% for naive CD8, about 2.5% for memory CD4, and less than 0.5% for memory CD8. Compared with non-shared clonotypes, the clonotypes found in all four sorted-subset donors had higher generation probabilities.

Using the deep immunoSEQ assay, TCR CDR3 regions were amplified from genomic DNA by multiplex PCR. For each cell subset, the extracted genomic DNA was distributed evenly across all wells of several immunoSEQ 96-well plates, and each plate served as one replicate. For sorted subsets, about 200 ng genomic DNA, equal to about 30,000 T cell genomes, was loaded into each replicate PCR. The purified libraries were quantified using a Qubit 3.0 fluorometer, sized with a Bioanalyzer 2100, and then quantified again using the KAPA Library Quantification kit. Every immunoSEQ 96-well plate was sequenced on a dedicated single-read 150-cycle Illumina NextSeq 550 flow cell. As for how the authors treated the data: Because only junctional sequences without quality scores were contained in the immunoSEQ output, filtering matching that applied to full-length reads could not be performed. To assign V/J genes and CDR3, sequences were annotated using PyIR, a Python wrapper for IgBLAST v1.9, with IMGT germline references. Reads with weak V/J assignments (E-value above 1e-6), missing CDR3, stop codons, out-of-frame junctions, or ambiguous translated residues were removed. V3J clonotypes were defined by identical inferred V gene, J gene, and CDR3 amino acid sequence. Percentage overlap between repertoires was computed as shared unique clonotypes divided by the size of the smaller repertoire. Repertoire richness was assessed with RTK rarefaction, the Chao1 estimator, and Recon v2.1 estimates of unobserved clonotypes. Generation probabilities were computed with OLGA for all TCRbeta clonotypes obtained by the gDNA method from a handful of donors. Drawn from immuneACCESS, this table holds only the in-frame rearrangements with V and J called that TCRdb kept. Clones are partly lost; checked studies trace under half to an unresolved V gene and leave the rest unexplained. V, J and clone size were drawn from that table, and D and trimming were deduced from the DNA. The sample data list about 610,000 clones, and 95% to 98% of these were observed just once. The top ten clonotypes cover about 0.06% of the sample.

CDR1 and CDR2, looked up from the germline V gene (reference sequence), are MNHEY and SMNVEV. The CDR3 measures 14 amino acids from cysteine to phenylalanine. CDR3 DNA only is kept here, 42 bases in frame from base 1. V loses 4 bases, J loses 7 bases, and the germline ends lie 13 bases apart. Concerning this clone: The antigen it recognizes is unknown. Base qualities are not recorded, but no much larger clone differs from it by a single base.

The donors were healthy, HIV-negative adults with no recently reported acute infections or vaccinations. Only Caucasian adults living in Nashville, Tennessee, USA were represented among the donors. CD4+ T cells were enriched by magnetic negative selection, after which naive cells were positively selected on CD45RA and the negative fraction was taken as the memory subset. Blood was collected by leukapheresis, and PBMCs were isolated by Ficoll-Histopaque density gradient centrifugation and then cryopreserved in liquid nitrogen vapor phase. Analytical flow cytometry was used to check the purity and quantity of every magnetically sorted T cell population. Each sorted fraction had its genomic DNA isolated and then quantified by UV absorbance on a Nanodrop 2000c.

The sequence is built from TRBV27 and TRBJ2-2, with the D call perhaps TRBD1 or TRBD2, as 6 bases match in each case. The sequencing sample was made of naive CD4+ T cells sorted from blood. The cell subset or site label on this specimen signifies: CD45RA+ positively selected. The receptor's source is a woman under 40 in good health. The CDR3 sequence is CASSSQGGGGELFF. The DNA sequence is as follows: TGTGCCAGCAGTTCACAGGGAGGCGGCGGGGAGCTGTTTTTT.